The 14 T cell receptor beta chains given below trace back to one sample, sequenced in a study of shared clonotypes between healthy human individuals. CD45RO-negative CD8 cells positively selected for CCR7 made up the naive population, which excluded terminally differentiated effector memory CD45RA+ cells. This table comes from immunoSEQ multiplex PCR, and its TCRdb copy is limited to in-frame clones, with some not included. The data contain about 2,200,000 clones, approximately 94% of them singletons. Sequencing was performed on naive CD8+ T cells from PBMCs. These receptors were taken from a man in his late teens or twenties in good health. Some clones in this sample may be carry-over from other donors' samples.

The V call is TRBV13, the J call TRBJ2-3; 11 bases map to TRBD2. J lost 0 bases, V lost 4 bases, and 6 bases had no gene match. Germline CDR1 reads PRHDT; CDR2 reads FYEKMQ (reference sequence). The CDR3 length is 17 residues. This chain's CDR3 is CASSSFGTSGSTDTQYF. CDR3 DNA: TGTGCCAGCAGCTCCTTTGGGACTAGCGGAAGCACAGATACGCAGTATTTT.

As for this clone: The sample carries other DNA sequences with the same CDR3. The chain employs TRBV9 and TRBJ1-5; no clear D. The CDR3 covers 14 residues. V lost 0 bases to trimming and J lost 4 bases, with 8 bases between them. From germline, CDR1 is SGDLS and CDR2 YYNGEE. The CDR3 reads CASSVGGSNQPQHF. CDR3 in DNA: TGTGCCAGCAGCGTAGGTGGGTCTAATCAGCCCCAGCATTTT.

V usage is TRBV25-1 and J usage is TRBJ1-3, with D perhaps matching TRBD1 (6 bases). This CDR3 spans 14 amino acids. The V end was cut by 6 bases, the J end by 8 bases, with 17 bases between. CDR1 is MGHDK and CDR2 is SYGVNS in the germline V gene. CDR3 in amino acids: CASSPQGWEDTIYF. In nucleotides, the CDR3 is TGTGCCAGCAGCCCACAGGGATGGGAGGACACCATATATTTT. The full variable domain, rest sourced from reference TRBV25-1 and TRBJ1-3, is EADIYQTPRYLVIGTGKKITLECSQTMGHDKMYWYQQDPGMELHLIHYSYGVNSTEKGDLSSESTVSRIRTEHFPLTLESARPSHTSQYLCASSPQGWEDTIYFGEGSWLTVV.

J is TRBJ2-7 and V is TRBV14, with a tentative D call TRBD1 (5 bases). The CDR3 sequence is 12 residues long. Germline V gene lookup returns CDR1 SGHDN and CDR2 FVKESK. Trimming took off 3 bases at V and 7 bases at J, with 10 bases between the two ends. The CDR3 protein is CASSQGPVEQYF. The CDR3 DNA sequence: TGTGCCAGCAGCCAGGGGCCAGTGGAGCAGTACTTC.

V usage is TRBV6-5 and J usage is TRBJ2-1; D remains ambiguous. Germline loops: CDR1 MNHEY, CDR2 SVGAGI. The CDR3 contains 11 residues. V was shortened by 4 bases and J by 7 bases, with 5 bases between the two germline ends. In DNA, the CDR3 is TGTGCCAGCAGTTTGGTAAATGAGCAGTTCTTC. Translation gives CASSLVNEQFF.

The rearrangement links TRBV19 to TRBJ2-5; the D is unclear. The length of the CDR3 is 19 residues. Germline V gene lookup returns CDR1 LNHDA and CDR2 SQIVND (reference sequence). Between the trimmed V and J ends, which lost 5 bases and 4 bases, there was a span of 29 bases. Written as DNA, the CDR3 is TGTGCCAGTAGTCCCGACGCCTATGGGTCGATCCTCATGGGAGAGACCCAGTACTTC. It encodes CASSPDAYGSILMGETQYF.

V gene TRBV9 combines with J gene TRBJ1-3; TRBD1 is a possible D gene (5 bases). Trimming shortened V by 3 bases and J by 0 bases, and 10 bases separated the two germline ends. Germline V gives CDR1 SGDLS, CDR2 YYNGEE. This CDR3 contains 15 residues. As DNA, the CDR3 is TGTGCCAGCAGCGCCTGGGACCGCTCTGGAAACACCATATATTTT. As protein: CASSAWDRSGNTIYF.

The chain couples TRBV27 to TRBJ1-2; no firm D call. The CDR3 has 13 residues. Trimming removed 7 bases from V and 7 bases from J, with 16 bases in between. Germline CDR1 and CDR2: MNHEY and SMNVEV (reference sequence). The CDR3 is CASKSGGELGYTF. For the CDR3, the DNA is TGTGCCAGCAAGTCCGGTGGGGAACTTGGCTACACCTTC.

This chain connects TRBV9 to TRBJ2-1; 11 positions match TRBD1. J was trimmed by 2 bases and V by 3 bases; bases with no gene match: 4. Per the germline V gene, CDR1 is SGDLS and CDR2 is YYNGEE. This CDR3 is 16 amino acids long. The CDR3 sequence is CASSDLGQGAYNEQFF. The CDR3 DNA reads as TGTGCCAGCAGCGACTTGGGACAGGGGGCCTACAATGAGCAGTTCTTC.

CDR3 protein: CASSSYKGTSGRDTQYF. Here the CDR3 DNA reads TGTGCCAGCAGCTCATACAAAGGGACTAGCGGGAGAGATACGCAGTATTTT. V usage is TRBV5-6 and J usage is TRBJ2-3; 14 nucleotides line up with TRBD2. V was pared by 3 bases and J by 5 bases, with 8 bases of the junction left unmatched. CDR3 size: 17 residues. The V gene's germline CDR1 is SGHDT and CDR2 YYEEEE.

The CDR3 nucleotides are TGTGCCAGCAGTTACTCGGCAGGGGAGAAGATCGGGGAGCTGTTTTTT. It yields the protein CASSYSAGEKIGELFF. The chain joins TRBV6-5 to TRBJ2-2; TRBD1 might be the D (6 bases). Germline-derived CDR1 and CDR2 are MNHEY and SVGAGI. V dropped 0 bases and J dropped 7 bases, with 15 bases sitting between them. The CDR3 covers 16 residues.

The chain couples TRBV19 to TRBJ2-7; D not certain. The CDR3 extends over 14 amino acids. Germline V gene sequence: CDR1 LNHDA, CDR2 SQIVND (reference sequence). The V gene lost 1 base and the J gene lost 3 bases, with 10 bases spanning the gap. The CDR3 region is CASSIAPWNYEQYF. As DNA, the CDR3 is TGTGCCAGTAGTATAGCCCCTTGGAACTACGAGCAGTACTTC.

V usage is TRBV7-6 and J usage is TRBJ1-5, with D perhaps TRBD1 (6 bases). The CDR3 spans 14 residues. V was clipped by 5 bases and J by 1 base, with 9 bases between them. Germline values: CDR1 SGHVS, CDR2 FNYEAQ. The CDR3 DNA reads TGTGCCAGCAGCAGGGGGTACAGCAATCAGCCCCAGCATTTT. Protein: CASSRGYSNQPQHF. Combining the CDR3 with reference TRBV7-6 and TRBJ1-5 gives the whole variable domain GAGVSQSPRYKVTKRGQDVALRCDPISGHVSLYWYRQALGQGPEFLTYFNYEAQQDKSGLPNDRFSAERPEGSISTLTIQRTEQRDSAMYRCASSRGYSNQPQHFGDGTRLSIL.

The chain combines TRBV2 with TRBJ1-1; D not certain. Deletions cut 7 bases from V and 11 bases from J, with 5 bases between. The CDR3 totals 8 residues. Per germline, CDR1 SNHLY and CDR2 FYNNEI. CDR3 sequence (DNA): TGTGCCAGCACAACCGCTTTCTTT. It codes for CASTTAFF.